The clone carrying this T cell receptor (beta chain) was seen only a few times. These data originate in a study of T cell responses to AZD1222 COVID-19 vaccine. This table comes from immunoSEQ multiplex PCR, and its TCRdb copy is limited to in-frame clones, with some not included. The repertoire includes more than 95,000 clones, 70% to 85% of them detected once, and about 27% sits in the top ten. The receptor was isolated from an adult who received the AZD1222 COVID-19 vaccine. The input for sequencing was peripheral blood, taken 28 days after the second AZD1222 dose.

The CDR3 loop is CASSEGNRGPRQPQHF. CDR3 sequence (DNA): TGCGCCAGCAGTGAGGGGAACAGGGGGCCAAGACAGCCCCAGCATTTT. The chain is built from TRBV10-2 and TRBJ1-5; 9 nucleotides agree with TRBD1. The CDR3 is 16 residues long. CDR1 and CDR2 from the germline V gene are WSHSY and SAAADI. V dropped 2 bases and J dropped 7; count of bases not matched to a gene: 9.